These 23 T cell receptor beta chains were sequenced from one sample in a study of shared clonotypes between healthy human individuals. This table comes from immunoSEQ multiplex PCR, and its TCRdb copy is limited to in-frame clones, with some not included. The sample has about 980,000 clones; more than 75% are singletons. Sequenced material: memory CD4+ T cells sorted from blood. Specified subset: CD45RA-negative fraction. These receptors were taken from a man younger than 35 in good health.

The CDR3 nucleotides are TGTGCCAGCAGCTTCGCGGGTCAAAACACCGGGGAGCTGTTTTTT. Translating gives CASSFAGQNTGELFF. This sequence joins TRBV11-2 and TRBJ2-2; a weak D match, TRBD2 (5 bases). Per germline, CDR1 SGHAT and CDR2 FQNNGV. V was cut by 3 bases and J by 2 bases, with 10 bases left in between. This CDR3 region has 15 residues.

V and J are TRBV27 and TRBJ2-7; D is possibly TRBD2 (6 bases). The CDR3 is 13 residues long. CDR1 and CDR2 (germline): MNHEY, SMNVEV (reference sequence). V shed 3 bases and J shed 3 bases, with 9 bases lying between them. The chain's CDR3 is CASSLEGGYEQYF. CDR3 sequence (DNA): TGTGCCAGCAGTTTGGAGGGCGGCTACGAGCAGTACTTC.

The chain is built from TRBV6-1 and TRBJ1-6; D perhaps matches TRBD1 (6 bases). CDR3 length: 15 amino acids. V was shortened by 7 bases and J by 0 bases, with 10 bases between the two germline ends. Germline CDR1 is MNHNS and CDR2 is SASEGT. The CDR3 DNA reads as TGTGCCAGCAAACAGGGAAGCTCCTATAATTCACCCCTCCACTTT. It yields the protein CASKQGSSYNSPLHF.

The chain carries TRBV21-1 and TRBJ2-3; TRBD2, the table's D call, lacks a check against the DNA. TRBV21-1 is tagged as a pseudogene. CDR3 length: 15 amino acids. CDR3 amino acids: CASSKWQDCTDTQYF. Written as DNA, the CDR3 is TGTGCCAGCAGCAAGTGGCAGGACTGCACAGATACGCAGTATTTT.

This chain connects TRBV21-1 to TRBJ1-1. TRBV21-1 is flagged as a pseudogene. This CDR3 comprises 15 residues. The CDR3 spells CASSSQANPDTEAFF. The CDR3 DNA is TGTGCCAGCAGCAGTCAAGCAAATCCGGACACTGAAGCTTTCTTT.

This clone was seen a few times. The chain links TRBV7-2 to TRBJ1-5; 8 nucleotides match TRBD1. Germline V lookup: CDR1 SGHTA, CDR2 FQGNSA. The CDR3 is made up of 14 amino acids. V shed 5 bases and J 5 bases; nucleotides not matched to a gene: 5. Here the CDR3 DNA reads TGTGCCAGCAGCCCCCAGACAGGGGATCAGCCCCAGCATTTT. This translates into CASSPQTGDQPQHF.

The chain recombines TRBV18 with TRBJ2-7; D is perhaps TRBD1 (6 bases). V was clipped by 5 bases and J by 5 bases, with 22 bases between them. CDR3 length equals 16 residues. CDR1 is KGHSH, CDR2 LQKENI, per germline. This CDR3 is CASSSPQAGDTNEQYF. In DNA, the CDR3 is TGTGCCAGCTCATCCCCGCAGGCAGGGGACACGAACGAGCAGTACTTC.

The V and J genes are TRBV6-1 and TRBJ2-1, with unresolved D. Germline-derived CDR1 and CDR2 are MNHNS and SASEGT. Trimming stripped 6 bases from V and 5 bases from J, with 11 bases between. The CDR3 totals 13 residues. The CDR3 protein is CASRVGRHNEQFF. CDR3 bases: TGTGCCAGCAGAGTCGGTCGTCACAATGAGCAGTTCTTC.

This rearrangement joins TRBV7-2 to TRBJ2-2, with D uncertain. The V gene lost 4 bases and the J gene lost 4 bases, with 19 bases spanning the gap. Germline V CDR1 and CDR2: SGHTA, FQGNSA. This CDR3 is built from 17 residues. CDR3 in amino acids: CASSSRTDWVVTGELFF. The CDR3 bases are TGTGCCAGCAGCTCAAGGACGGATTGGGTAGTCACCGGGGAGCTGTTTTTT.

The gene calls are TRBV5-1 and TRBJ2-1, with D perhaps matching TRBD2 (6 bases). Trimming stripped 5 bases from V and 1 base from J, with 13 bases between. CDR1 and CDR2 from the germline V gene are SGHRS and YFSETQ. This CDR3 spans 15 amino acids. This CDR3 reads CASREGTVSYNEQFF. The CDR3 coding sequence is TGCGCCAGCAGGGAGGGGACCGTTTCCTACAATGAGCAGTTCTTC.

The chain uses TRBV30 and TRBJ2-1; D may be TRBD1 or TRBD2 (5 bases each). Germline V lookup: CDR1 GTSNPN, CDR2 SVGIG (reference sequence). The CDR3 length is 14 residues. Trimming cost V 4 bases and J 2 bases, with 12 bases left between them. This CDR3 is CAWNQLGPYNEQFF. The CDR3 nucleotides read TGTGCCTGGAATCAGCTGGGACCCTACAATGAGCAGTTCTTC.

The chain joins TRBV7-2 to TRBJ2-7; D possibly matches TRBD1 or TRBD2 (7 bases each). Germline V gene data show CDR1 as SGHTA and CDR2 as FQGNSA. The V and J ends lost 5 bases and 6 bases respectively, with 20 bases between them. The CDR3 consists of 15 residues. DNA of the CDR3: TGTGCCAGCAGCCCACGGGACAGCGGGGCGTCCGAGCAGTACTTC. Its protein product is CASSPRDSGASEQYF. Together with reference TRBV7-2 and TRBJ2-7, the CDR3 gives the full variable domain: GAGVSQSPSNKVTEKGKDVELRCDPISGHTALYWYRQSLGQGLEFLIYFQGNSAPDKSGLPSDRFSAERTGGSVSTLTIQRTQQEDSAVYLCASSPRDSGASEQYFGPGTRLTVT.

The chain couples TRBV4-2 to TRBJ1-1, with a weak D call TRBD1 (6 bases). The germline gives CDR1 LGHNA, CDR2 YNFKEQ. This CDR3 has 15 residues. The V end lost 0 bases, the J end lost 2 bases, and 10 bases lay between the germline ends. DNA of the CDR3: TGTGCCAGCAGCCAAGACACAGGGCTAAACACTGAAGCTTTCTTT. It specifies CASSQDTGLNTEAFF.

V usage is TRBV6-1 and J usage is TRBJ1-2; D gene ambiguous. The CDR3 contains 16 residues. CDR1 is MNHNS, CDR2 SASEGT, per germline. V was shortened by 1 base and J by 2 bases, with 14 bases between the two germline ends. This CDR3 reads CASSEGLRSDNYGYTF. CDR3 nucleotides: TGTGCCAGCAGTGAAGGGCTCAGGTCGGACAACTATGGCTACACCTTC.

The chain couples TRBV18 to TRBJ2-5; tentatively, D is TRBD1 (5 bases). This CDR3 spans 17 amino acids. CDR1 is KGHSH, CDR2 LQKENI, per germline. Trimming stripped 3 bases from V and 0 bases from J, with 17 bases between. The DNA for the CDR3 is TGTGCCAGCTCACCCGAGGCGCAGGGATTGTACCAAGAGACCCAGTACTTC. This encodes CASSPEAQGLYQETQYF.

This chain joins TRBV7-9 and TRBJ2-5; TRBD1 aligns across 12 bases. CDR3 length equals 19 residues. The V gene's germline CDR1 is SEHNR and CDR2 FQNEAQ (reference sequence). With 0 bases clipped from V and 5 bases from J, the junction kept 13 bases outside the gene matches. CDR3 sequence reads: CASSLAWGQGARARETQYF. The CDR3 DNA sequence: TGTGCCAGCAGCTTAGCTTGGGGACAGGGGGCGCGGGCAAGGGAGACCCAGTACTTC.

This clone was seen just once. V gene TRBV30 combines with J gene TRBJ1-4; D perhaps matches TRBD1 (6 bases). V lost 5 bases, J lost 7 bases, and 14 bases lay in between. CDR3 size: 13 residues. Germline V gene lookup returns CDR1 GTSNPN and CDR2 SVGIG (reference sequence). CDR3 sequence reads: CAWGTQGSEKLFF. The CDR3 coding sequence is TGTGCCTGGGGAACACAGGGCAGTGAAAAACTGTTTTTT.

The chain carries TRBV30 and TRBJ2-3; D is undetermined. V lost 4 bases, J lost 2 bases, and 7 bases lay in between. From germline, CDR1 is GTSNPN and CDR2 SVGIG (reference sequence). The CDR3 extends over 12 amino acids. As DNA, the CDR3 is TGTGCCTGGAACCCGATCACAGATACGCAGTATTTT. Encoded protein: CAWNPITDTQYF.

This clone was recorded at least ten times. Distinct nucleotide sequences in the sample also encode this CDR3. The CDR3 DNA reads TGCAGTGCTCCGGACGCCCCTGAAGCTTTCTTT. As protein: CSAPDAPEAFF. This rearrangement joins TRBV20-1 to TRBJ1-1; D unresolved. The ends were cut back, 5 bases at V and 6 bases at J, with 10 bases in the middle. This CDR3 has 11 amino acids. Germline lookup yields CDR1 DFQATT and CDR2 SNEGSKA (reference sequence).

The chain has TRBV5-4 and TRBJ2-1, with D possibly TRBD2 on 6 matching bases. The CDR3 is 13 amino acids. The V end lost 5 bases, the J end lost 10 bases, and 16 bases lay between the germline ends. CDR1 and CDR2 from the germline V gene are SGHNT and YYREEE (reference sequence). CDR3 DNA: TGTGCCAGCAGACCGACTAGTCTAGGAGAGCAGTTCTTC. The encoded protein is CASRPTSLGEQFF.

As concerns this clone: A much bigger clone sits one base away, suggesting this may be a read error. Other nucleotide sequences in the sample specify the same CDR3. The chain has TRBV7-3 and TRBJ2-3; 7 bases line up with TRBD1. Losses at the gene ends were 4 bases for V and 1 base for J; bases not matched to a gene: 2. From germline, CDR1 is SGHTA and CDR2 FQGTGA. This CDR3 contains 14 residues. CDR3 amino acids: CASSSGQGTDTQYF. CDR3 coding DNA: TGTGCCAGCAGCTCCGGACAGGGCACAGATACGCAGTATTTT.

The chain combines TRBV29-1 with TRBJ2-7, with 9 bases matching TRBD1. Germline CDR1 is SQVTM and CDR2 is ANQGSEA. The CDR3 length is 12 residues. The junction had 6 bases not matched to a gene; V was cut back by 7 bases and J by 5 bases. CDR3 protein: CSAHRGLNEQYF. CDR3 nucleotide sequence: TGCAGCGCCCACAGGGGGCTCAACGAGCAGTACTTC.

The chain carries TRBV4-1 and TRBJ2-1; 9 bases are shared with TRBD2. This CDR3 region has 17 residues. Germline trimming cut 0 bases from V and 0 bases from J; bases unmatched to any gene: 3. Germline V gene data show CDR1 as MGHRA and CDR2 as YSYEKL. The CDR3 region is CASSQEAGGLSYNEQFF. CDR3 nucleotide sequence: TGCGCCAGCAGCCAAGAAGCGGGAGGCCTCTCCTACAATGAGCAGTTCTTC.